This TCR beta chain was captured by sequencing in a study of T-cell reconstitution after alpha-beta-depleted transplantation in children. Study findings and constraints: Certain patients had high TCRbeta diversity at day 60, and it came from recipient T cells and thymic progenitors that survived. The authors attributed T-cell counts and diversity one year after transplant mostly to newly produced T cells. About two months after transplant, alpha-beta T cells reportedly came from several hundred expanded graft clones.

During its preparation, the TCRbeta library received unique molecular identifiers. TCRdb reprocessed the PCR reads with MiXCR, giving one entry per CDR3 protein. The sample includes fewer than 40,000 distinct CDR3 sequences, about 7% of them seen just once. The CDR3 has 16 amino acids. Trimming at V came to 2 bases and at J to 3 bases, leaving 4 bases not matched to a gene. Germline V lookup: CDR1 MNHEY, CDR2 SMNVEV (reference sequence). There are many counts of this clonotype. Its antigen remains unidentified. The material was peripheral blood, obtained 60 days after TCRalphabeta/CD19-depleted stem cell transplant. The TCR sequence derives from a child younger than two who had a stem cell transplant for acute myeloid leukemia, so the T cells may come from the graft donor. The chain combines TRBV27 with TRBJ2-7; 13 bases fit TRBD2. The CDR3 sequence: CASSLRGLAGYYEQYF. For the CDR3, the DNA is TGTGCCAGCAGTTTAAGGGGACTAGCGGGATACTACGAGCAGTACTTC.